This T cell receptor beta chain was observed in a study of type 1 and type 2 diabetes patients. The germline V gene encodes CDR1 DFQATT and CDR2 SNEGSKA (reference sequence). V lost 6 bases and J 4 bases, leaving 12 bases between the germline ends. The CDR3 spans 12 residues. Amplification started from genomic DNA. Multiplex PCR with 30 forward and 13 reverse primers amplified the TCR beta CDR3. Each CDR3 protein is one row after TCRdb ran MiXCR on the multiplex PCR reads. The table lists about 290,000 distinct CDR3 sequences, around 50% of them singletons. In this sample, this clonotype turned up a few times.

The chain combines TRBV20-1 with TRBJ2-5; tentatively, D is TRBD2 (6 bases). The sequenced sample was peripheral blood mononuclear cells (PBMCs). The TCR was taken from a young man with type 2 diabetes. CDR3 in DNA: TGCAGTGCGAGACCTAGCGCAGAGACCCAGTACTTC. Residues: CSARPSAETQYF.